The 21 T cell receptor beta chains presented below share a single source sample, sequenced in a study of control samples from healthy donors and cancer patients. Profiling relied on immunoSEQ multiplex PCR, and the TCRdb table lists in-frame clones only, not all of them. The sample holds some 170,000 clones, around 94% seen once. Sequencing was performed on PBMCs. Receptors originate from a man aged 60 to 75 with colorectal cancer.

This chain joins TRBV30 and TRBJ1-6; no firm D call. Trimming cost V 1 base and J 5 bases, with 12 bases left between them. Germline assignment: CDR1 GTSNPN and CDR2 SVGIG (reference sequence). This CDR3 is 15 amino acids long. CDR3 sequence (DNA): TGTGCCTGGAGTGGGCGGCCATTAGATAATTCACCCCTCCACTTT. Residues: CAWSGRPLDNSPLHF.

The chain recombines TRBV7-2 with TRBJ1-5, with D hard to call. In germline, CDR1 is SGHTA, CDR2 FQGNSA. The CDR3 length is 13 residues. V was pared by 3 bases and J by 0 bases, with 3 bases between. The chain's CDR3 is CASSFDSNQPQHF. CDR3 nucleotide sequence: TGTGCCAGCAGCTTCGATAGCAATCAGCCCCAGCATTTT.

This chain uses TRBV18 with TRBJ2-7, with 9 nucleotides matching TRBD1. Germline CDR1 KGHSH, CDR2 LQKENI. V was pared by 4 bases and J by 1 base, with 14 bases of the junction left unmatched. The CDR3 covers 18 residues. The CDR3: CASSHSPRTGVVSYEQYF. The CDR3 DNA reads TGTGCCAGCTCACATAGCCCTCGGACAGGGGTAGTGTCCTACGAGCAGTACTTC.

The chain is built from TRBV6-1 and TRBJ2-3, with D unclear. The CDR3 has 14 amino acids. CDR1 and CDR2 from the germline V gene are MNHNS and SASEGT. The germline V and J ends were trimmed by 2 bases and 5 bases, with 11 bases remaining between them. This CDR3 reads CASSEPRVRDTQYF. The CDR3 DNA is TGTGCCAGCAGTGAACCGAGAGTCAGAGATACGCAGTATTTT.

The chain is built from TRBV7-2 and TRBJ1-6, with D perhaps matching TRBD1 (5 bases). V lost 1 base and J lost 11, with 12 bases in between. CDR3 length equals 14 residues. Germline values: CDR1 SGHTA, CDR2 FQGNSA. The DNA for the CDR3 is TGTGCCAGCAGCTTAGTGGAGAGGGGAACACCCCTCCACTTT. This gives the protein CASSLVERGTPLHF.

The chain uses TRBV10-2 and TRBJ1-1; D is perhaps TRBD1 (6 bases). The germline V gene encodes CDR1 WSHSY and CDR2 SAAADI. This CDR3 spans 13 amino acids. The V and J ends lost 6 bases and 5 bases respectively, with 13 bases between them. The CDR3 is CASRAGQRTEAFF. As DNA, the CDR3 is TGCGCCAGCAGGGCGGGACAAAGAACTGAAGCTTTCTTT.

V and J are TRBV11-2 and TRBJ2-2; D remains unclear. Trimming removed 4 bases from V and 3 bases from J, with 3 bases in between. Germline V gives CDR1 SGHAT, CDR2 FQNNGV. The CDR3 sequence is 12 residues long. The CDR3 is CASSYDTGELFF. The DNA of the CDR3 is TGTGCCAGCAGCTACGACACCGGGGAGCTGTTTTTT.

V and J are TRBV2 and TRBJ2-7; no clear D gene. CDR1 is SNHLY, CDR2 FYNNEI, per germline. This CDR3 spans 14 amino acids. Trimming removed 7 bases from V and 2 bases from J, with 15 bases in between. CDR3 region: CASIRSGEAYEQYF. CDR3 bases: TGTGCCAGCATCCGATCAGGAGAAGCCTACGAGCAGTACTTC.

The rearrangement joins TRBV30 to TRBJ1-5; D unresolved. The V end lost 3 bases, the J end lost 6 bases, and 12 bases lay between the germline ends. CDR3 length: 13 residues. Germline V gene lookup returns CDR1 GTSNPN and CDR2 SVGIG (reference sequence). This CDR3 is CAWRKGPGQPQHF. CDR3 in DNA: TGTGCCTGGAGGAAAGGGCCCGGTCAGCCCCAGCATTTT.

The gene calls are TRBV25-1 and TRBJ2-3; D call uncertain. CDR3 length: 14 residues. CDR1 MGHDK and CDR2 SYGVNS come from the germline V gene. Trimming pared 1 base from V and 4 bases from J, leaving 9 bases between. CDR3 in DNA: TGTGCCAGCAGTGAATCGGCAAAGGCAGATACGCAGTATTTT. Translated, it gives CASSESAKADTQYF.

This chain connects TRBV6-1 to TRBJ1-2; a possible D gene is TRBD1 (6 bases). Trimming stripped 2 bases from V and 4 bases from J, with 8 bases between. The V gene's germline CDR1 is MNHNS and CDR2 SASEGT. CDR3 length: 13 residues. The CDR3 nucleotides are TGTGCCAGCAGTGAAACAGGGCCCTATGGCTACACCTTC. This gives the protein CASSETGPYGYTF.

The chain has TRBV5-1 and TRBJ2-7; weak D call: TRBD2 (5 bases). The CDR3 is 14 amino acids. Trimming pared 0 bases from V and 4 bases from J, leaving 11 bases between. Germline CDR1 and CDR2: SGHRS and YFSETQ. The CDR3 DNA follows: TGCGCCAGCAGCTTGGAGGCGGGCCCGTACGAGCAGTACTTC. Encoded protein: CASSLEAGPYEQYF.

The V call is TRBV19, the J call TRBJ1-1, with TRBD1 identical over 8 bases. V shed 6 bases and J 3 bases; nucleotides not matched to a gene: 3. This CDR3 is built from 13 residues. The germline gives CDR1 LNHDA, CDR2 SQIVND (reference sequence). CDR3 protein: CASRTTGDTEAFF. Written as DNA, the CDR3 is TGTGCCAGTAGGACGACAGGGGACACTGAAGCTTTCTTT. The entire variable domain, with the rest obtained from reference TRBV19 and TRBJ1-1, is as follows: DGGITQSPKYLFRKEGQNVTLSCEQNLNHDAMYWYRQDPGQGLRLIYYSQIVNDFQKGDIAEGYSVSREKKESFPLTVTSAQKNPTAFYLCASRTTGDTEAFFGQGTRLTVV.

The chain carries TRBV2 and TRBJ2-6; D ambiguous. The germline CDR1 and CDR2 sequences are SNHLY and FYNNEI. The CDR3 runs to 15 residues. V dropped 0 bases and J dropped 2 bases, with 5 bases sitting between them. The CDR3 protein is CASSEAAAGANVLTF. In DNA form, the CDR3 reads TGTGCCAGCAGTGAAGCGGCAGCTGGGGCCAACGTCCTGACTTTC. Complete variable domain (other parts from reference TRBV2 and TRBJ2-6): EPEVTQTPSHQVTQMGQEVILRCVPISNHLYFYWYRQILGQKVEFLVSFYNNEISEKSEIFDDQFSVERPDGSNFTLKIRSTKLEDSAMYFCASSEAAAGANVLTFGAGSRLTVL.

The CDR3 sequence is CASSQEYEGNEQFF. As DNA, the CDR3 is TGTGCCAGCAGCCAAGAATACGAGGGAAATGAGCAGTTCTTC. The chain couples TRBV3-1 (or the pseudogene TRBV3-2) to TRBJ2-1; possibly TRBD2 for D (5 bases). Per the germline V gene, CDR1 is LGHDT and CDR2 is YNNKEL (reference sequence). This CDR3 contains 14 residues. Between the trimmed V and J ends, which lost 0 bases and 7 bases, there was a span of 10 bases.

This chain joins TRBV7-2 and TRBJ1-5; TRBD1 is a possible D gene (5 bases). The CDR3 is 17 amino acids. The germline gives CDR1 SGHTA, CDR2 FQGNSA. Trimming removed 1 base at V and 3 bases at J, with 16 bases between. DNA of the CDR3: TGTGCCAGCAGCTTAGAGCCGGGGAGGGGACCCAATCAGCCCCAGCATTTT. It encodes CASSLEPGRGPNQPQHF. The full variable domain, rest sourced from reference TRBV7-2 and TRBJ1-5, is GAGVSQSPSNKVTEKGKDVELRCDPISGHTALYWYRQSLGQGLEFLIYFQGNSAPDKSGLPSDRFSAERTGGSVSTLTIQRTQQEDSAVYLCASSLEPGRGPNQPQHFGDGTRLSIL.

This clone was observed a single time. The chain couples TRBV4-3 to TRBJ2-5; TRBD2 might be the D (5 bases). The V and J ends lost 1 base and 1 base respectively, with 13 bases between them. The CDR3 consists of 16 residues. The germline V gene has CDR1 LGHNA and CDR2 YSLEER. The CDR3 nucleotides read TGCGCCAGCAGCCAAGTAAGCGGTACCCTCCAAGAGACCCAGTACTTC. Protein product: CASSQVSGTLQETQYF.

The chain links TRBV28 to TRBJ1-2; D is ambiguous. Germline V CDR1 and CDR2: MDHEN, SYDVKM. V lost 2 bases and J 5 bases, leaving 6 bases between the germline ends. The CDR3 covers 12 residues. The CDR3 reads CASSLEGYGYTF. The CDR3 DNA reads TGTGCCAGCAGTTTAGAAGGGTATGGCTACACCTTC.

The chain joins TRBV5-1 to TRBJ1-4, with D perhaps TRBD1 (5 bases). V lost 0 bases, J lost 5 bases, and 14 bases lay in between. The V gene's germline CDR1 is SGHRS and CDR2 YFSETQ. The CDR3 contains 16 residues. CDR3 in amino acids: CASSLGQGLRNEKLFF. CDR3 coding DNA: TGCGCCAGCAGCTTGGGGCAGGGCTTGCGGAATGAAAAACTGTTTTTT.

V and J are TRBV11-2 and TRBJ1-2; weak D call: TRBD1 (5 bases). The V gene's germline CDR1 is SGHAT and CDR2 FQNNGV. Trimming stripped 1 base from V and 4 bases from J, with 10 bases between. The CDR3 loop spans 14 amino acids. The CDR3 reads CASSLARDGYGYTF. In DNA form, the CDR3 reads TGTGCCAGCAGCTTAGCCAGGGACGGCTATGGCTACACCTTC.

The V call is TRBV5-1, the J call TRBJ2-7, with D possibly TRBD1 on 5 matching bases. Germline V gene data show CDR1 as SGHRS and CDR2 as YFSETQ. Trimming stripped 5 bases from V and 3 bases from J, with 12 bases between. CDR3 length: 13 amino acids. DNA for the CDR3: TGCGCCAGCAGGTTTACAGGCAACTACGAGCAGTACTTC. Translating it yields CASRFTGNYEQYF.